A selection of T cell receptor beta chains follows, all from one sample in a study of metastatic and nonmetastatic thyroid tumors. TCRdb reanalyzed the PCR reads via MiXCR. This sample has roughly 16,000 clones, with under 35% found just once. The sample taken for sequencing was blood. Receptors were obtained from a female donor with papillary thyroid cancer or a benign thyroid nodule (not recorded which). Some clones in this sample may be carry-over from other donors' samples. Both conserved end residues are part of each CDR3. Fields, in order: CDR3 DNA, CDR3 protein, V gene, clone size, J gene, D gene. D genes are given only for firm matches. Only some rows state a clone size, as once, few, many or a class for expanded clones.

cdr3_nt: TGCGCCAGCTCCGGACAGTCAAACACAGATACGCAGTATTTT
cdr3_aa: CASSGQSNTDTQYF
v_call: TRBV5-1
clone_size: many
j_call: TRBJ2-3
d_call: .

cdr3_nt: TGTGCCACCTCAGCCCCTAGCTGGTACCAAGAGACCCAGTACTTC
cdr3_aa: CATSAPSWYQETQYF
v_call: TRBV19
clone_size: many
j_call: TRBJ2-5
d_call: .

cdr3_nt: TGTGCCAGCAGCTTGATACAGGGGGCTGAAAAACTGTTTTTT
cdr3_aa: CASSLIQGAEKLFF
v_call: TRBV5-5
clone_size: many
j_call: TRBJ1-4
d_call: TRBD1

cdr3_nt: TGTGCCAGCAGTATTTGGACTAGCGGGAGGAATTACAATGAGCAGTTCTTC
cdr3_aa: CASSIWTSGRNYNEQFF
v_call: TRBV6-9
clone_size: few
j_call: TRBJ2-1
d_call: TRBD2

cdr3_nt: TGTAGTGCTAGGGGACGGGGGGATACGCAGTATTTT
cdr3_aa: CSARGRGDTQYF
v_call: TRBV20-1
clone_size: .
j_call: TRBJ2-3
d_call: .

cdr3_nt: TGTGCCAGCAGCATCCGGGACAACTCCTACGAGCAGTACTTC
cdr3_aa: CASSIRDNSYEQYF
v_call: TRBV11-2
clone_size: .
j_call: TRBJ2-7
d_call: .

cdr3_nt: TGTGCCAGCAGAAAACCGGGACAGGGCTACGAGCAGTACTTC
cdr3_aa: CASRKPGQGYEQYF
v_call: TRBV2
clone_size: medium-sized
j_call: TRBJ2-7
d_call: TRBD1

cdr3_nt: TGTGCCAGCAGCCCCGGACAGGGAGGAAAAAACATTCAGTACTTC
cdr3_aa: CASSPGQGGKNIQYF
v_call: TRBV11-2
clone_size: .
j_call: TRBJ2-4
d_call: TRBD1

cdr3_nt: TGTGCCAGCAGTGAAACGGCAGGGTCCTACAATGAGCAGTTCTTC
cdr3_aa: CASSETAGSYNEQFF
v_call: TRBV2
clone_size: few
j_call: TRBJ2-1
d_call: .

cdr3_nt: TGTGCCAGCAGCGGAATTCCCGGACAGTCCTACGAGCAGTACTTC
cdr3_aa: CASSGIPGQSYEQYF
v_call: TRBV13
clone_size: many
j_call: TRBJ2-7
d_call: .

cdr3_nt: TGCGCCAGCAGGGACGGATCAGGGACTGAAGCTTTCTTT
cdr3_aa: CASRDGSGTEAFF
v_call: TRBV5-1
clone_size: .
j_call: TRBJ1-1
d_call: .

cdr3_nt: TGCAGTGCTCGCAGGGTGGACTATGGCTACACCTTC
cdr3_aa: CSARRVDYGYTF
v_call: TRBV20-1
clone_size: medium-sized
j_call: TRBJ1-2
d_call: .

cdr3_nt: TGCGCCAGCAGCTTTTCTAGCGGGGGGGCCTATGAGCAGTTCTTC
cdr3_aa: CASSFSSGGAYEQFF
v_call: TRBV5-1
clone_size: .
j_call: TRBJ2-1
d_call: TRBD2

cdr3_nt: TGTGCCAGCAGCTTAGACAGGGGTGGGGAACTCTACACCTTC
cdr3_aa: CASSLDRGGELYTF
v_call: TRBV11-2
clone_size: .
j_call: TRBJ1-2
d_call: .

cdr3_nt: TGTGCCAGCTCACCTCCCGGCGCAGGGGCCGGCGGCTACACCTTC
cdr3_aa: CASSPPGAGAGGYTF
v_call: TRBV18
clone_size: medium-sized
j_call: TRBJ1-2
d_call: .

cdr3_nt: TGCGCCAGCATGGCTGGGCGGGGGTACAATGAGCAGTTCTTC
cdr3_aa: CASMAGRGYNEQFF
v_call: TRBV2
clone_size: .
j_call: TRBJ2-1
d_call: TRBD2

cdr3_nt: TGTGCCAGCAGTTTAGGCGGGGGGATAAACAATGAGCAGTTCTTC
cdr3_aa: CASSLGGGINNEQFF
v_call: TRBV28
clone_size: medium-sized
j_call: TRBJ2-1
d_call: TRBD2

cdr3_nt: TGTGCCTGGAGCAATCGAGCGGGGCCGCGAGGTAGTAATTCACCCCTCCACTTT
cdr3_aa: CAWSNRAGPRGSNSPLHF
v_call: TRBV30
clone_size: .
j_call: TRBJ1-6
d_call: .

cdr3_nt: TGTGCCAGCGTCTTGACTAGCGGGGACTCTCAAGAGACCCAGTACTTC
cdr3_aa: CASVLTSGDSQETQYF
v_call: TRBV7-9
clone_size: many
j_call: TRBJ2-5
d_call: TRBD2

cdr3_nt: TGTGCCAGCAGTCGAAGGGACAGGGTGGGCACTGAAGCTTTCTTT
cdr3_aa: CASSRRDRVGTEAFF
v_call: TRBV12-3/TRBV12-4
clone_size: few
j_call: TRBJ1-1
d_call: TRBD1

cdr3_nt: TGTGCCAGCAGCGGGAGCGGGGGGTTTACCGGGGAGCTGTTTTTT
cdr3_aa: CASSGSGGFTGELFF
v_call: TRBV9
clone_size: many
j_call: TRBJ2-2
d_call: TRBD2

cdr3_nt: TGTGCCAGCAGTTACGAACAGGGGGAGTCGCATGTGAACACTGAAGCTTTCTTT
cdr3_aa: CASSYEQGESHVNTEAFF
v_call: TRBV6-2/TRBV6-3
clone_size: .
j_call: TRBJ1-1
d_call: TRBD1

cdr3_nt: TGTGCCAGCCTGCCGGGGGGCGCCTACGAGCAGTACTTC
cdr3_aa: CASLPGGAYEQYF
v_call: TRBV6-1
clone_size: .
j_call: TRBJ2-7
d_call: .

cdr3_nt: TGTACCAGTAGTACCACGCGGGGGGTCGTCACAGATACGCAGTATTTT
cdr3_aa: CTSSTTRGVVTDTQYF
v_call: TRBV19
clone_size: .
j_call: TRBJ2-3
d_call: TRBD2

cdr3_nt: TGTGCCAGTAGTGAACACTGGAACACTGAAGCTTTATTT
cdr3_aa: CASSEHWNTEALF
v_call: TRBV19
clone_size: few
j_call: TRBJ1-1
d_call: .

cdr3_nt: TGTGCCAGCAGTTATGGGGGGTACACTGAAGCTTTCTTT
cdr3_aa: CASSYGGYTEAFF
v_call: TRBV6-2/TRBV6-3
clone_size: .
j_call: TRBJ1-1
d_call: .

cdr3_nt: TGTGCCAGCGGACAGGGGGGAAACACCATATATTTT
cdr3_aa: CASGQGGNTIYF
v_call: TRBV6-1
clone_size: .
j_call: TRBJ1-3
d_call: TRBD1

cdr3_nt: TGTGCCAGCAGTTGGAGGGGTTCGGGTCAAGAGACCCAGTACTTC
cdr3_aa: CASSWRGSGQETQYF
v_call: TRBV27
clone_size: many
j_call: TRBJ2-5
d_call: .

cdr3_nt: TGCGCCAGCAGCACGGGACTAGCGGGGGGGGACGAGCAGTACTTC
cdr3_aa: CASSTGLAGGDEQYF
v_call: TRBV5-1
clone_size: .
j_call: TRBJ2-7
d_call: TRBD2

cdr3_nt: TGTGCCAGCAGCCGATCCTATGAAGGGGGAAACACCATATATTTT
cdr3_aa: CASSRSYEGGNTIYF
v_call: TRBV11-2
clone_size: .
j_call: TRBJ1-3
d_call: .

cdr3_nt: TGTGCCAGCAGCTTTCCGGAAAGGGGGGCCGAGCAGTACTTC
cdr3_aa: CASSFPERGAEQYF
v_call: TRBV7-2
clone_size: medium-sized
j_call: TRBJ2-7
d_call: .

cdr3_nt: TGTGCCAGCTCAAAACTAGACAGTTCCCGCGAGCAGTACTTC
cdr3_aa: CASSKLDSSREQYF
v_call: TRBV18
clone_size: .
j_call: TRBJ2-7
d_call: .

cdr3_nt: TGTGCCAGCAGCCAAGACGGGGGGGCTCGTAATGAGCAGTTCTTC
cdr3_aa: CASSQDGGARNEQFF
v_call: TRBV3-1
clone_size: many
j_call: TRBJ2-1
d_call: TRBD2

cdr3_nt: TGCGCCAGCAGCTTTGGGACTAGCGGGAATGAGCAGTTCTTC
cdr3_aa: CASSFGTSGNEQFF
v_call: TRBV5-1
clone_size: medium-sized
j_call: TRBJ2-1
d_call: TRBD2

cdr3_nt: TGTGCCAGCAGCTTAAAAGGGGCCGGACAGGGGCACGAGCAGTACTTC
cdr3_aa: CASSLKGAGQGHEQYF
v_call: TRBV11-3
clone_size: .
j_call: TRBJ2-7
d_call: TRBD1

cdr3_nt: TGTGCCAGCAGCCGAGGGAGGGGGCTGGAATACGAGCAGTACTTC
cdr3_aa: CASSRGRGLEYEQYF
v_call: TRBV2
clone_size: medium-sized
j_call: TRBJ2-7
d_call: .

cdr3_nt: TGTGCCAGTAGTCCCGGGACTCGTCTATCTCCTGAGCAGTTCTTC
cdr3_aa: CASSPGTRLSPEQFF
v_call: TRBV19
clone_size: medium-sized
j_call: TRBJ2-1
d_call: .

cdr3_nt: TGTGCCAGCAGCTTAGCTAGCGGGGGGCTGAATGAGCAGTTCTTC
cdr3_aa: CASSLASGGLNEQFF
v_call: TRBV11-1
clone_size: .
j_call: TRBJ2-1
d_call: TRBD2

cdr3_nt: TGCAGTGCTTTGGCCCGGGCCTACGAGCAGTACTTC
cdr3_aa: CSALARAYEQYF
v_call: TRBV20-1
clone_size: .
j_call: TRBJ2-7
d_call: .

cdr3_nt: TGTGCCAGCAGCGTAGGTCACGGGACAAGGGCGGATACGCAGTATTTT
cdr3_aa: CASSVGHGTRADTQYF
v_call: TRBV9
clone_size: .
j_call: TRBJ2-3
d_call: .

cdr3_nt: TGCGCCAGCAGCTTTGGGGGGGTAGCGAGCACCGGGGAGCTGTTTTTT
cdr3_aa: CASSFGGVASTGELFF
v_call: TRBV5-1
clone_size: many
j_call: TRBJ2-2
d_call: TRBD2

cdr3_nt: TGTGCCAGCAGCTTAGGGATAGATGCAGATACGCAGTATTTT
cdr3_aa: CASSLGIDADTQYF
v_call: TRBV7-3
clone_size: many
j_call: TRBJ2-3
d_call: .

cdr3_nt: TGTGCCACCAGCTCCGATCGGACAGGGGCCTACGAGCAGTACTTC
cdr3_aa: CATSSDRTGAYEQYF
v_call: TRBV15
clone_size: medium-sized
j_call: TRBJ2-7
d_call: TRBD1

cdr3_nt: TGTGCCAGTTCTAGTCGGGAGACCCAGTACTTC
cdr3_aa: CASSSRETQYF
v_call: TRBV7-6
clone_size: .
j_call: TRBJ2-5
d_call: .

cdr3_nt: TGTGCCAGCAGCTTGGCCGGGTCCTACGAGCAGTACTTC
cdr3_aa: CASSLAGSYEQYF
v_call: TRBV5-6
clone_size: many
j_call: TRBJ2-7
d_call: .

cdr3_nt: TGCGCCAGCAGCCTCGACAGGGGCGCCACTGAAGCTTTCTTT
cdr3_aa: CASSLDRGATEAFF
v_call: TRBV4-1
clone_size: many
j_call: TRBJ1-1
d_call: TRBD1

cdr3_nt: TGTGCCAGCAGTGAAGGTCTACTAGCGGGGGCCCGTGAGCAGTTCTTC
cdr3_aa: CASSEGLLAGAREQFF
v_call: TRBV6-1
clone_size: medium-sized
j_call: TRBJ2-1
d_call: TRBD2

cdr3_nt: TGTGCCAGCAGCCCGGGACGGAGTTACGAGCAGTACTTC
cdr3_aa: CASSPGRSYEQYF
v_call: TRBV3-1
clone_size: .
j_call: TRBJ2-7
d_call: .

cdr3_nt: TGCGCCAGCAGCCAGGTCGACGGGGCGGGCTATGGCTACACCTTC
cdr3_aa: CASSQVDGAGYGYTF
v_call: TRBV4-3
clone_size: many
j_call: TRBJ1-2
d_call: .

cdr3_nt: TGTGCCTGGAGTGGAGGGGGGGCGGAGACCCAGTACTTC
cdr3_aa: CAWSGGGAETQYF
v_call: TRBV30
clone_size: .
j_call: TRBJ2-5
d_call: .

cdr3_nt: TGTGCCAGCAGGGGGTATGCCGGGGAGCTGTTTTTT
cdr3_aa: CASRGYAGELFF
v_call: TRBV12-3/TRBV12-4
clone_size: .
j_call: TRBJ2-2
d_call: .

cdr3_nt: TGTGCCAGCAGCTTACTCCGGGAAAACACTGAAGCTTTCTTT
cdr3_aa: CASSLLRENTEAFF
v_call: TRBV11-2
clone_size: once
j_call: TRBJ1-1
d_call: .

cdr3_nt: TGTGCCAGCAGTACCGGGACAGTCAATGAGCAGTTCTTC
cdr3_aa: CASSTGTVNEQFF
v_call: TRBV6-1
clone_size: medium-sized
j_call: TRBJ2-1
d_call: TRBD1